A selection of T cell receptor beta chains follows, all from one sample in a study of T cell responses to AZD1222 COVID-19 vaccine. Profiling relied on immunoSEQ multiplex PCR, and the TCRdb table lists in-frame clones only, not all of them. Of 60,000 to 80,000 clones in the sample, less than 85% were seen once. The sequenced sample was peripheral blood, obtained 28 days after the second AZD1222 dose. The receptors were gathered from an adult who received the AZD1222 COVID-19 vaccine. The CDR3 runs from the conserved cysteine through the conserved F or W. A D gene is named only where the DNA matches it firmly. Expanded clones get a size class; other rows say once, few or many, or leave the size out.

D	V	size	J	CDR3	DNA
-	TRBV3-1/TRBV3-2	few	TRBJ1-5	CASSQQGSGQPQHF	TGTGCCAGCAGCCAACAGGGGTCGGGCCAGCCCCAGCATTTT
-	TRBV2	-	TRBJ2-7	CASSPGHSYEQYF	TGTGCCAGCAGCCCGGGACACAGCTACGAGCAGTACTTC
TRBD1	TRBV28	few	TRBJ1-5	CASSLLTGGRHF	TGTGCCAGCAGTTTATTGACAGGGGGTAGGCATTTT
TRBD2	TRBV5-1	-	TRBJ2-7	CASSSQTSGSTSYEQYF	TGCGCCAGCAGCTCCCAAACTAGCGGGAGCACCTCCTACGAGCAGTACTTC
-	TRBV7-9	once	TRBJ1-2	CASNPIRGPNTF	TGTGCCAGCAACCCGATCCGGGGTCCCAACACCTTC
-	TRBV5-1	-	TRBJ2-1	CASSFLSDNEQFF	TGCGCCAGCAGCTTTCTCTCGGACAATGAGCAGTTCTTC
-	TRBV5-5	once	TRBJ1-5	CASSLRQYSNQPQHF	TGTGCCAGCAGCTTGCGGCAGTATAGCAATCAGCCCCAGCATTTT
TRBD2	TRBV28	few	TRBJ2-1	CASSEGLAGYNEQFF	TGTGCCAGCAGCGAAGGACTAGCGGGATATAATGAGCAGTTCTTC
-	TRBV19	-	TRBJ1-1	CASSIQVVATEAFF	TGTGCCAGTAGTATCCAGGTAGTTGCCACTGAAGCTTTCTTT
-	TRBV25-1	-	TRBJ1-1	CASSGRGTEAFF	TGTGCCAGCAGTGGCAGGGGCACTGAAGCTTTCTTT
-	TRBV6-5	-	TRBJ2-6	CASSREETGANVLTF	TGTGCCAGCAGCAGGGAAGAGACTGGGGCCAACGTCCTGACTTTC
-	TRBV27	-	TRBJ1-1	CASSSAGWNTEAFF	TGTGCCAGCAGTTCGGCGGGGTGGAACACTGAAGCTTTCTTT
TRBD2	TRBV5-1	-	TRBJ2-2	CASSLFAGAGTGELFF	TGCGCCAGCAGCCTCTTCGCGGGAGCTGGCACCGGGGAGCTGTTTTTT
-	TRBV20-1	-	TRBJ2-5	CSGRERETQYF	TGCAGTGGAAGGGAGAGAGAGACCCAGTACTTC
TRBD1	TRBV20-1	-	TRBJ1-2	CSASGGQGEGYGYTF	TGCAGTGCTAGTGGGGGCCAGGGGGAAGGTTATGGCTACACCTTC
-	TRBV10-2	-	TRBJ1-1	CASLGGTSSNTEAFF	TGCGCCAGCCTAGGTGGGACGTCCTCGAACACTGAAGCTTTCTTT
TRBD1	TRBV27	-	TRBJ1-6	CATTGGYNSPLHF	TGTGCCACCACAGGGGGCTATAATTCACCCCTCCACTTT
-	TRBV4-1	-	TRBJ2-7	CASSQDRASYEQYF	TGCGCCAGCAGCCAAGATAGGGCGTCCTACGAGCAGTACTTC
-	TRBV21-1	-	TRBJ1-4	CASRRSGVPGQGGEKLFF	TGTGCCAGCAGGAGATCCGGCGTACCGGGACAGGGCGGTGAAAAACTGTTTTTT
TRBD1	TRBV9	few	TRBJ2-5	CASSAWTGFGKETQYF	TGTGCCAGCAGCGCTTGGACAGGGTTTGGGAAAGAGACCCAGTACTTC
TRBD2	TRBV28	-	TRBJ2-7	CASSPPGRGRFGEQYF	TGTGCCAGCAGTCCACCGGGGCGCGGGAGATTCGGCGAGCAGTACTTC
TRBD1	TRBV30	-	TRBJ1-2	CAWRTLTGSNYGYTF	TGTGCCTGGAGAACTCTGACAGGGTCTAACTATGGCTACACCTTC
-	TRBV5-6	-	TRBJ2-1	CASSLPTTSYNEQFF	TGTGCCAGCAGCTTACCGACTACATCCTACAATGAGCAGTTCTTC
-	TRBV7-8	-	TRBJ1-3	CASSVTSSGNTIYF	TGTGCCAGCAGCGTGACAAGCTCTGGAAACACCATATATTTT
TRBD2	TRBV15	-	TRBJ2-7	CATSRDLASGMGEQYF	TGTGCCACCAGCAGAGATCTGGCTAGCGGGATGGGAGAGCAGTACTTC
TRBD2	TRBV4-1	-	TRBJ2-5	CASSQGGSGGQETQYF	TGCGCCAGCAGCCAAGGAGGGAGCGGGGGCCAAGAGACCCAGTACTTC
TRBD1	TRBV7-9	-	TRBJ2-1	CASSSGGQGYNEQFF	TGTGCCAGCAGCTCGGGGGGACAGGGCTACAATGAGCAGTTCTTC
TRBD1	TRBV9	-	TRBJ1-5	CASSAGQGLGQPQHF	TGTGCCAGCAGCGCGGGACAGGGGTTAGGTCAGCCCCAGCATTTT
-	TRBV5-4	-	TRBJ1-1	CASSLQGGGAEAFF	TGTGCCAGCAGCTTGCAAGGAGGGGGGGCTGAAGCTTTCTTT
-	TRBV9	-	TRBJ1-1	CASSTSGSNTEAFF	TGTGCCAGCAGCACATCCGGGTCGAACACTGAAGCTTTCTTT
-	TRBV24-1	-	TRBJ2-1	CATSDLSLGLWEQFF	TGTGCCACCAGTGATTTAAGTTTAGGATTATGGGAGCAGTTCTTC
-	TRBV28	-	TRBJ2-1	CASSLASWGLGKNEQFF	TGTGCCAGCAGTTTGGCGTCTTGGGGACTGGGTAAAAATGAGCAGTTCTTC
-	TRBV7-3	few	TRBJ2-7	CASSLVQHSEQYF	TGTGCCAGCAGCTTAGTCCAGCATAGCGAGCAGTACTTC
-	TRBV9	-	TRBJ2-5	CASSSGEQEETQYF	TGTGCCAGCAGCAGCGGAGAGCAGGAAGAGACCCAGTACTTC
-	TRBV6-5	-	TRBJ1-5	CASTPTLIQPQHF	TGTGCCAGCACTCCCACCCTTATTCAGCCCCAGCATTTT
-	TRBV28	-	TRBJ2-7	CASNPTGTAYEQYF	TGTGCCAGCAACCCCACCGGGACCGCTTACGAGCAGTACTTC
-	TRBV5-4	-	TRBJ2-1	CASRVENNEQFF	TGTGCCAGCAGGGTAGAGAACAATGAGCAGTTCTTC
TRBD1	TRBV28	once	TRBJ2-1	CASSNSGQVAYNEQFF	TGTGCCAGCAGTAATTCGGGACAGGTCGCATACAATGAGCAGTTCTTC
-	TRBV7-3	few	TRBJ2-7	CASSRRDLYHYEQYF	TGTGCCAGCAGCCGCCGGGACCTCTATCATTACGAGCAGTACTTC
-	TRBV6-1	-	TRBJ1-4	CASSEGYGNEKLFF	TGTGCCAGCAGTGAAGGCTACGGTAACGAAAAACTGTTTTTT
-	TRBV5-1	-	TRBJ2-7	CASSLGGGYEQYF	TGCGCCAGCAGCTTGGGCGGAGGCTACGAGCAGTACTTC
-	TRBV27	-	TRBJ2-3	CASSLLGGAGDTQYF	TGTGCCAGCAGTTTATTAGGGGGGGCGGGTGATACGCAGTATTTT
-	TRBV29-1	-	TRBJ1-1	CSVGVAGAEAFF	TGCAGCGTTGGGGTGGCAGGGGCTGAAGCTTTCTTT